These 30 T cell receptor beta chains were all obtained from the same sample, sequenced in a study of cytomegalovirus exposure and HLA in healthy donors. In the PCR, 60 Vbeta and 13 Jbeta primers were used. The repertoire was sequenced with immunoSEQ multiplex PCR; TCRdb's copy has only in-frame clones and lacks some. The repertoire holds about 280,000 clones, with 80% to 90% as singletons. What was sequenced was PBMCs. Every receptor here comes from a woman aged 18-30 years in good health and CMV-seronegative.

The chain's CDR3 is CAWSEETSSTDTQYF. For the CDR3, the DNA is TGTGCCTGGAGTGAAGAGACTAGCTCCACAGATACGCAGTATTTT. The chain couples TRBV30 to TRBJ2-3; 7 bases agree with TRBD2. The germline CDR1 and CDR2 sequences are GTSNPN and SVGIG (reference sequence). The junction had 6 bases not matched to a gene; V was cut back by 1 base and J by 2 bases. The CDR3 is 15 amino acids.

The chain couples TRBV6-6 to TRBJ1-3, with TRBD1 matching over 12 bases. Per the germline V gene, CDR1 is MNHNY and CDR2 is SVGAGI (reference sequence). The V gene end was trimmed by 5 bases and the J gene end by 4 bases; junction bases not matched to a gene: 6. The CDR3 sequence is 16 residues long. CDR3 coding DNA: TGTGCCAGCAGTAAGGGACAGGGGGCGCCCGGAAACACCATATATTTT. Translated, it gives CASSKGQGAPGNTIYF.

This clone was observed a single time. J is TRBJ1-4 and V is TRBV6-1; D ambiguous. The CDR3 sequence is 13 residues long. Trimming removed 8 bases from V and 1 base from J, with 8 bases in between. Germline V gives CDR1 MNHNS, CDR2 SASEGT. CDR3 loop: CASGRETNEKLFF. In DNA form, the CDR3 reads TGTGCCAGCGGACGGGAAACTAATGAAAAACTGTTTTTT.

CDR3 nucleotide sequence: TGTGCCAGCAGTGAATACTCCCCAATGCAGGATACGCAGTATTTT. This translates into CASSEYSPMQDTQYF. The rearrangement links TRBV25-1 to TRBJ2-3; D remains ambiguous. The CDR3 length is 15 residues. Germline CDR1 MGHDK, CDR2 SYGVNS. Trimming left V 0 bases short and J 6 bases short, with 13 bases between.

The sample holds a few counts of this clone. The gene calls are TRBV5-4 and TRBJ1-1; the match to TRBD1 covers 7 bases. J was trimmed by 4 bases and V by 0 bases; bases with no gene match: 3. CDR3 size: 14 residues. Germline lookup yields CDR1 SGHNT and CDR2 YYREEE (reference sequence). CDR3 nucleotides: TGTGCCAGCAGCTTGGTAGCAGGGGGCACTGAAGCTTTCTTT. Its translation: CASSLVAGGTEAFF. Complete variable domain (other parts from reference TRBV5-4 and TRBJ1-1): ETGVTQSPTHLIKTRGQQVTLRCSSQSGHNTVSWYQQALGQGPQFIFQYYREEENGRGNFPPRFSGLQFPNYSSELNVNALELDDSALYLCASSLVAGGTEAFFGQGTRLTVV.

The V call is TRBV13, the J call TRBJ1-1; possible D gene TRBD1, 6 bases. V lost 6 bases, J lost 2 bases, and 10 bases lay in between. The CDR3 is made up of 13 amino acids. Looked up from germline, CDR1 is PRHDT and CDR2 is FYEKMQ (reference sequence). CDR3: CASREGGNTEAFF. CDR3 in DNA: TGTGCCAGCAGGGAAGGGGGTAACACTGAAGCTTTCTTT. Full variable domain (missing parts from reference TRBV13 and TRBJ1-1): AAGVIQSPRHLIKEKRETATLKCYPIPRHDTVYWYQQGPGQDPQFLISFYEKMQSDKGSIPDRFSAQQFSDYHSELNMSSLELGDSALYFCASREGGNTEAFFGQGTRLTVV.

The chain joins TRBV6-5 to TRBJ2-6; D unresolved. There are 14 residues in the CDR3. Per the germline V gene, CDR1 is MNHEY and CDR2 is SVGAGI. Trimming took off 10 bases at V and 0 bases at J, with 10 bases between the two ends. In DNA form, the CDR3 reads TGTGCCACTAAACGGAGCTCTGGGGCCAACGTCCTGACTTTC. It translates to CATKRSSGANVLTF.

The chain joins TRBV13 to TRBJ2-3, with TRBD1 matching 7 bases. Per the germline V gene, CDR1 is PRHDT and CDR2 is FYEKMQ (reference sequence). The CDR3 runs to 18 residues. V trimming: 1 base; J trimming: 0 bases; junction bases outside the gene matches: 10. The CDR3 sequence is CASSLDPSTGLSTDTQYF. The CDR3 DNA reads TGTGCCAGCAGCTTAGACCCCTCGACAGGGTTGAGCACAGATACGCAGTATTTT.

The rearrangement links TRBV6-1 to TRBJ1-2, with no clear D. Germline V gene lookup returns CDR1 MNHNS and CDR2 SASEGT. The CDR3 extends over 12 amino acids. V was shortened by 2 bases and J by 8 bases, with 9 bases between the two germline ends. The CDR3 reads CASSERLEGYTF. In nucleotides, the CDR3 is TGTGCCAGCAGTGAACGGTTAGAAGGCTACACCTTC.

The V call is TRBV27, the J call TRBJ1-2, with D maybe TRBD1 (6 bases). The germline CDR1 and CDR2 sequences are MNHEY and SMNVEV (reference sequence). CDR3 length: 12 amino acids. Trimming stripped 5 bases from V and 5 bases from J, with 9 bases between. CDR3 nucleotides: TGTGCCAGCAGTCCCAGGGGTTATGGCTACACCTTC. It specifies CASSPRGYGYTF.

The chain uses TRBV6-6 and TRBJ1-1, with D maybe TRBD1 (5 bases). The CDR3 is made up of 12 amino acids. Germline V gene lookup returns CDR1 MNHNY and CDR2 SVGAGI (reference sequence). V was pared by 8 bases and J by 8 bases, with 15 bases between. The CDR3, as DNA: TGTGCCAGCCGGGACCCCGGGAGGGAAGCTTTCTTT. Protein product: CASRDPGREAFF.

The V gene is TRBV6-5, the J gene TRBJ2-7; 10 bases align to TRBD2. There are 16 residues in the CDR3. From germline, CDR1 is MNHEY and CDR2 SVGAGI. Trimming took 4 bases from V and 5 from J; bases not matched to a gene: 11. The CDR3 region has the DNA TGTGCCAGCAGTTCTGACCCCGGGACTAGCGTTCACGAGCAGTACTTC. Translation: CASSSDPGTSVHEQYF.

The rearrangement joins TRBV6-1 to TRBJ1-1; no definite D call. V was trimmed by 3 bases and J by 3 bases, leaving 17 bases between them. The CDR3 is 16 residues long. Germline CDR1 MNHNS, CDR2 SASEGT. CDR3 DNA sequence: TGTGCCAGCAGTGACGTTTTTTTTACGGTCTACACTGAAGCTTTCTTT. Its protein product is CASSDVFFTVYTEAFF.

V and J are TRBV4-1 and TRBJ1-6; D remains unclear. Trimming cost V 3 bases and J 3 bases, with 15 bases left between them. Per the germline V gene, CDR1 is MGHRA and CDR2 is YSYEKL. The length of the CDR3 is 17 residues. CDR3 loop: CASSQPEGHFYNSPLHF. CDR3 bases: TGCGCCAGCAGCCAGCCAGAGGGCCACTTCTATAATTCACCCCTCCACTTT.

The rearrangement links TRBV5-1 to TRBJ2-2, with a weak D call TRBD2 (7 bases). Germline V lookup: CDR1 SGHRS, CDR2 YFSETQ. The CDR3 loop spans 15 amino acids. V gave up 4 bases and J gave up 8 bases, with 18 bases separating them. CDR3 loop: CASSPVGGAYGELFF. CDR3 nucleotide sequence: TGCGCCAGCAGCCCCGTGGGGGGGGCCTATGGGGAGCTGTTTTTT.

CDR3 region: CASSLAEGGHQPQHF. Written as DNA, the CDR3 is TGTGCCAGCAGCTTGGCAGAGGGAGGGCATCAGCCCCAGCATTTT. The chain recombines TRBV7-9 with TRBJ1-5; D ambiguous. The germline V gene encodes CDR1 SEHNR and CDR2 FQNEAQ (reference sequence). CDR3 size: 15 residues. The V and J ends lost 3 bases and 5 bases respectively, with 14 bases between them.

This chain uses TRBV5-1 with TRBJ1-2, with 8 bases matching TRBD1. Germline values: CDR1 SGHRS, CDR2 YFSETQ. With V trimmed by 8 bases and J by 5 bases, 14 bases remained unmatched. The CDR3 runs to 15 residues. The DNA of the CDR3 is TGCGCCAGTACAGCTTATGGGCAGGGGGCTTATGGCTACACCTTC. Its protein is CASTAYGQGAYGYTF. Full variable domain (rest looked up from reference TRBV5-1 and TRBJ1-2): KAGVTQTPRYLIKTRGQQVTLSCSPISGHRSVSWYQQTPGQGLQFLFEYFSETQRNKGNFPGRFSGRQFSNSRSEMNVSTLELGDSALYLCASTAYGQGAYGYTFGSGTRLTVV.

The chain combines TRBV5-1 with TRBJ2-5, with 13 bases fitting TRBD2. The J call is in doubt because the DNA end fits TRBJ2-7 better. This CDR3 has 17 residues. CDR1 and CDR2 (germline): SGHRS, YFSETQ. The CDR3 protein is CASSLYSTSGGPYEQYF. CDR3 bases: TGCGCCAGCAGCTTGTATTCGACTAGCGGGGGGCCCTACGAGCAGTACTTC.

This clone was seen a few times. The V and J genes are TRBV15 and TRBJ1-2, with D uncertain. Germline V lookup: CDR1 LNHNV, CDR2 YYDKDF (reference sequence). The CDR3 runs to 13 residues. Trimming pared 0 bases from V and 8 bases from J, leaving 10 bases between. DNA for the CDR3: TGTGCCACCAGCAGAGAAGGCGGCCCAGGCTACACCTTC. Its protein is CATSREGGPGYTF.

The gene calls are TRBV5-1 and TRBJ2-7; the D gene is possibly TRBD2 (6 bases). Germline values: CDR1 SGHRS, CDR2 YFSETQ. V lost 5 bases, J lost 2 bases, and 11 bases lay in between. The CDR3 runs 13 residues. As DNA, the CDR3 is TGCGCCAGCAGTTTCCGGGAGCCCTACGAGCAGTACTTC. Its translation: CASSFREPYEQYF.

The chain uses TRBV30 and TRBJ1-4; TRBD1 is a possible D gene (6 bases). CDR1 and CDR2 from the germline V gene are GTSNPN and SVGIG (reference sequence). Trimming took off 6 bases at V and 3 bases at J, with 11 bases between the two ends. This CDR3 comprises 13 residues. The CDR3 loop reads CACVGQPNEKLFF. CDR3 in DNA: TGTGCCTGCGTAGGACAGCCTAATGAAAAACTGTTTTTT.

On this clone: At one end the junction does not follow the germline gene, possibly because of a read error. V is TRBV5-1 and J is TRBJ2-1; D is perhaps TRBD2 (7 bases). The CDR3 length is 14 residues. Germline CDR1 and CDR2: SGHRS and YFSETQ. The CDR3 DNA sequence: TGCGCCAGCAGCTTGAATCCGGGGGGCGATGAGAGGGTCTTC. Protein sequence: CASSLNPGGDERVF. Based on the CDR3 plus reference TRBV5-1 and TRBJ2-1, the full variable domain is KAGVTQTPRYLIKTRGQQVTLSCSPISGHRSVSWYQQTPGQGLQFLFEYFSETQRNKGNFPGRFSGRQFSNSRSEMNVSTLELGDSALYLCASSLNPGGDERVFGPGTRLTVL.

The chain is built from TRBV4-1 and TRBJ2-1; 7 bases map to TRBD2. Per germline, CDR1 MGHRA and CDR2 YSYEKL. CDR3 length: 13 amino acids. The V gene end was trimmed by 5 bases and the J gene end by 3 bases; junction bases not matched to a gene: 1. Here the CDR3 DNA reads TGCGCCAGCAGCGTAGCGGGCTACAATGAGCAGTTCTTC. Its protein product is CASSVAGYNEQFF.

The chain employs TRBV5-5 and TRBJ1-1; possible D gene TRBD1, 6 bases. Germline V CDR1 and CDR2: SGHKS, YYEKEE (reference sequence). Trimming left V 0 bases short and J 5 bases short, with 17 bases between. The CDR3 loop spans 16 amino acids. The CDR3 DNA reads TGTGCCAGCAGCTTGGCCGGGGGAGGGGGGCTTACTGAAGCTTTCTTT. Translation gives CASSLAGGGGLTEAFF.

The chain employs TRBV2 and TRBJ2-1; 12 nucleotides align to TRBD2. This CDR3 has 17 residues. CDR1 and CDR2 (germline): SNHLY, FYNNEI. Trimming cost V 5 bases and J 14 bases; bases outside gene matches: 19. CDR3 sequence reads: CASSSGLASGGGVGKFF. The CDR3 DNA reads as TGTGCCAGCAGTTCTGGACTCGCTAGCGGGGGGGGTGTTGGGAAGTTCTTC.

V and J are TRBV5-1 and TRBJ2-1; 14 bases line up with TRBD2. The J segment lost 7 bases and the V segment lost 4 bases, leaving 10 bases of the junction unmatched. Germline CDR1 SGHRS, CDR2 YFSETQ. The CDR3 is 17 amino acids. DNA of the CDR3: TGCGCCAGCAGCATAGGACTAGCGGGGGGTGTCGGGAATGAGCAGTTCTTC. Its protein is CASSIGLAGGVGNEQFF.

The J gene is TRBJ2-7, the V gene TRBV6-5; D not certain. The CDR3 sequence is 11 residues long. V lost 10 bases, J lost 3 bases, and 10 bases lay in between. CDR1 and CDR2 from the germline V gene are MNHEY and SVGAGI. The DNA of the CDR3 is TGTGCCACAAATACAAACTACGAGCAGTACTTC. It is translated as CATNTNYEQYF.

The rearrangement uses TRBV6-5 and TRBJ2-1, with D uncertain. V was trimmed by 0 bases and J by 8 bases, leaving 8 bases between them. Germline V gene lookup returns CDR1 MNHEY and CDR2 SVGAGI. CDR3 length: 13 amino acids. The CDR3 DNA reads TGTGCCAGCAGTTACTCGTTGGGCTATGAGCAGTTCTTC. Translating gives CASSYSLGYEQFF.

The chain combines TRBV4-2 with TRBJ2-1; D is unclear. The CDR3 is made up of 16 amino acids. Germline V CDR1 and CDR2: LGHNA, YNFKEQ. The V gene lost 1 base and the J gene lost 0 bases, with 10 bases spanning the gap. CDR3 in DNA: TGTGCCAGCAGCCAAGTTTCCATCGGCTCCTACAATGAGCAGTTCTTC. Translated, it gives CASSQVSIGSYNEQFF.

The CDR3, as DNA: TGTGCCAGCAGTAGATCCACCGCTATCTTCGAGCAGTACTTC. It yields the protein CASSRSTAIFEQYF. This chain connects TRBV6-5 to TRBJ2-7; unclear D gene. V was shortened by 5 bases and J by 6 bases, with 17 bases between the two germline ends. This CDR3 contains 14 residues. From germline, CDR1 is MNHEY and CDR2 SVGAGI.